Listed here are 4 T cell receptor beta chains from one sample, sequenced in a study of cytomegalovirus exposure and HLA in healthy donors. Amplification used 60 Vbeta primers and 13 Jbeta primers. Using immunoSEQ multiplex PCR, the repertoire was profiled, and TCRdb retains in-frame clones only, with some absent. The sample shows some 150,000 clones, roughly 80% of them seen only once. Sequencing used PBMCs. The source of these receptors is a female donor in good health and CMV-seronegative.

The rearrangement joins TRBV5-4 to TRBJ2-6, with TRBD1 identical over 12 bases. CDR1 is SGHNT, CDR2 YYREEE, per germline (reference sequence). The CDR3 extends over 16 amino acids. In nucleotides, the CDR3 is TGTTTGTTGGGGACAGGGGGCCACTCTGGGGCCAACGTCCTGACTTTC. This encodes CLLGTGGHSGANVLTF.

The CDR3 region is CASSEFQGHTEAFF. CDR3 in DNA: TGCGCCAGCAGTGAGTTTCAGGGTCACACTGAAGCTTTCTTT. This chain links TRBV10-1 with TRBJ1-1; a weak D match, TRBD1 (5 bases). Trimming stripped 1 base from V and 3 bases from J, with 9 bases between. CDR1 and CDR2 (germline): WNHNN, SYGVQD (reference sequence). There are 14 residues in the CDR3.

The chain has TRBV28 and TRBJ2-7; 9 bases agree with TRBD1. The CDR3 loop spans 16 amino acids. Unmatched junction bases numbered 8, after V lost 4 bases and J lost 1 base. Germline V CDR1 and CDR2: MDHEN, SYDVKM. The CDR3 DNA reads TGTGCCAGCAGTTCCCCTGCGGGACAGGGTTCCTACGAGCAGTACTTC. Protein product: CASSSPAGQGSYEQYF. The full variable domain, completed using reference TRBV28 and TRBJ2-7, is DVKVTQSSRYLVKRTGEKVFLECVQDMDHENMFWYRQDPGLGLRLIYFSYDVKMKEKGDIPEGYSVSREKKERFSLILESASTNQTSMYLCASSSPAGQGSYEQYFGPGTRLTVT.

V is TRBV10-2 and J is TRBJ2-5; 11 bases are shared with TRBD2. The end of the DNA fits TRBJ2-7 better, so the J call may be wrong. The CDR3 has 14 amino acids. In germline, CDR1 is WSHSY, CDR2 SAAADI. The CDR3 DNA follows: TGCGCCAGCAGTGAGCAGGGACTAGCGGTCGAGCAGTACTTC. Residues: CASSEQGLAVEQYF.